A single sample gave rise to the 14 T cell receptor beta chains below, sequenced in a study of tumor-infiltrating lymphocytes in oesophageal squamous cell carcinoma. TCRdb passed the PCR reads through MiXCR, listing each CDR3 protein once. The sample includes tens of thousands of distinct CDR3 sequences, 35% to 40% of them seen just once. Sequencing used esophageal tumor tissue. These receptors originate from a male donor with esophageal squamous cell carcinoma.

About this clonotype: It is likely a read error, because the conserved phenylalanine at the end of the CDR3 is missing. The DNA is left out, because the CDR3 cannot be placed on it with certainty; the CDR3 is given as TCRdb lists it. This chain links TRBV9 with TRBJ2-6; the DNA was not used to check the table's D call, TRBD2. Germline CDR1 and CDR2: SGDLS and YYNGEE. The CDR3 totals 8 residues, both ends included. The CDR3 protein is CASSVRLA.

The chain combines TRBV11-3 with TRBJ2-3; 7 positions match TRBD1. Gene TRBJ2-5 matches the end of the DNA better, so the J call may be wrong. The CDR3 sequence is 14 residues long. The germline V gene encodes CDR1 SGHNT and CDR2 YENEEA. The CDR3 spells CASSFLGTVQTQYF. CDR3 nucleotides: TGTGCCAGCAGCTTTCTAGGGACAGTGCAGACCCAGTACTTC.

Of note for this clonotype: Here the CDR3 omits its conserved ending phenylalanine or tryptophan, so a read error is the likely source. No DNA is shown, since the ends of the CDR3 on it are uncertain; the CDR3 is the one TCRdb lists. The chain joins TRBV7-6 to TRBJ2-6; TRBD2 was called by the table and not checked on the DNA. Germline assignment: CDR1 SGHVS and CDR2 FNYEAQ. The CDR3 length equals 16 residues, ends included. This chain's CDR3 is CASSRDSENSPLHFGN.

CDR3 in amino acids: CASSSTTGARYEQYF. CDR3 DNA: TGTGCCAGCAGCTCAACGACAGGGGCTAGATACGAGCAGTACTTC. The rearrangement links TRBV6-6 to TRBJ2-4; 8 nucleotides match TRBD1. Near its end, the DNA agrees better with TRBJ2-7, so the J call may be wrong. The CDR3 extends over 15 amino acids. Germline CDR1 reads MNHNY; CDR2 reads SVGAGI (reference sequence).

This clonotype was counted a few times. The V and J genes are TRBV7-2 and TRBJ2-7; tentatively, D is TRBD2 (6 bases). The J call is in doubt because the DNA end fits TRBJ2-5 better. The germline V gene has CDR1 SGHTA and CDR2 FQGNSA. The CDR3 length is 14 residues. The CDR3 sequence: CASTKPRGQETQYF. The CDR3 DNA follows: TGTGCCAGCACAAAGCCGCGGGGACAAGAGACCCAGTACTTC.

This clonotype was counted many times. CDR3 sequence reads: CASSLQGVSDSPLHF. In nucleotides, the CDR3 is TGTGCCAGCAGCTTACAGGGGGTATCTGATTCACCCCTCCACTTT. J is TRBJ1-6 and V is TRBV25-1; 8 bases map to TRBD1. The CDR3 length is 15 residues. Germline-derived CDR1 and CDR2 are MGHDK and SYGVNS. The ends lost 6 bases at V and 8 bases at J; junction bases unmatched: 9.

This clonotype has a count of ten or more. The genes are TRBV7-3 and TRBJ2-3, with D hard to call. CDR1 is SGHTA and CDR2 is FQGTGA in the germline V gene. Trimming cost V 1 base and J 5 bases, with 7 bases left between them. This CDR3 is built from 13 residues. CDR3 in amino acids: CASSLNPEDTQYF. In nucleotides, the CDR3 is TGTGCCAGCAGCTTAAATCCAGAAGATACGCAGTATTTT.

As to this clonotype: Given the absence of the conserved phenylalanine or tryptophan at the CDR3 end, a read error is likely. Because the CDR3's place on the DNA is in doubt, the DNA is left out and the CDR3 is given as listed by TCRdb. The chain combines TRBV10-3 with TRBJ2-7; TRBD1, the table's D call, was not compared with the DNA. The CDR3 numbers 20 amino acids, ends counted. CDR1 is ENHRY and CDR2 is SYGVKD in the germline V gene. The CDR3 here is CAISEFIPQGTGNYGYTFGS.

The genes are TRBV12-3 or TRBV12-4 and TRBJ2-1; D is unresolved. The length of the CDR3 is 13 residues. The V end was cut by 5 bases, the J end by 10 bases, with 15 bases between. DNA for the CDR3: TGTGCCAGCAGTAGTACTCAACCCTACGAGCAGTTCTTC. The encoded protein is CASSSTQPYEQFF.

This clonotype was seen a handful of times. This chain links TRBV10-3 with TRBJ2-1; 7 nucleotides agree with TRBD2. The CDR3 covers 14 residues. The J segment lost 4 bases and the V segment lost 11 bases, leaving 11 bases of the junction unmatched. Germline V gene lookup returns CDR1 ENHRY and CDR2 SYGVKD. CDR3 amino acids: CASQLAGVYNEQFF. As DNA, the CDR3 is TGTGCCTCCCAGTTGGCGGGGGTATACAATGAGCAGTTCTTC.

This clonotype was picked up many times. This chain joins TRBV27 and TRBJ2-1, with a possible D match to TRBD1 (6 bases). Germline loops: CDR1 MNHEY, CDR2 SMNVEV (reference sequence). This CDR3 comprises 14 residues. The V end was cut by 8 bases, the J end by 3 bases, with 14 bases between. The CDR3 spells CASHPDRNYNEQFF. CDR3 nucleotide sequence: TGTGCCAGCCACCCCGACAGGAACTACAATGAGCAGTTCTTC.

In the case of this clonotype: Here the CDR3 omits its conserved ending phenylalanine or tryptophan, so a read error is the likely source. The limits of the CDR3 on the DNA are not certain, so only TCRdb's listed CDR3 is given. V gene TRBV7-8 combines with J gene TRBJ2-3; the DNA was not compared with TRBD2, the D call given in the table. Both ends counted, the CDR3 spans 14 residues. In germline, CDR1 is SGHVS, CDR2 FQNEAQ. CDR3: CASSSTYNEQFFGP.

The chain employs TRBV19 and TRBJ2-6; perhaps TRBD2 as D (6 bases). The last part of the DNA fits TRBJ2-1 better; the J call may be wrong. There are 13 residues in the CDR3. In germline, CDR1 is LNHDA, CDR2 SQIVND (reference sequence). The CDR3 sequence is CASGGRQGNEQFF. The CDR3 DNA reads TGTGCCAGTGGGGGGAGGCAGGGTAATGAGCAGTTCTTC.

This clonotype was seen a few times. The chain links TRBV6-4 to TRBJ2-7; D call uncertain. Trimming pared 0 bases from V and 3 bases from J, leaving 21 bases between. The CDR3 runs to 18 residues. The germline gives CDR1 MRHNA, CDR2 SNTAGT. The CDR3 sequence: CASSDSATHRIGDYEQYF. The CDR3 coding sequence is TGTGCCAGCAGTGACTCGGCCACCCATCGGATTGGAGACTACGAGCAGTACTTC.